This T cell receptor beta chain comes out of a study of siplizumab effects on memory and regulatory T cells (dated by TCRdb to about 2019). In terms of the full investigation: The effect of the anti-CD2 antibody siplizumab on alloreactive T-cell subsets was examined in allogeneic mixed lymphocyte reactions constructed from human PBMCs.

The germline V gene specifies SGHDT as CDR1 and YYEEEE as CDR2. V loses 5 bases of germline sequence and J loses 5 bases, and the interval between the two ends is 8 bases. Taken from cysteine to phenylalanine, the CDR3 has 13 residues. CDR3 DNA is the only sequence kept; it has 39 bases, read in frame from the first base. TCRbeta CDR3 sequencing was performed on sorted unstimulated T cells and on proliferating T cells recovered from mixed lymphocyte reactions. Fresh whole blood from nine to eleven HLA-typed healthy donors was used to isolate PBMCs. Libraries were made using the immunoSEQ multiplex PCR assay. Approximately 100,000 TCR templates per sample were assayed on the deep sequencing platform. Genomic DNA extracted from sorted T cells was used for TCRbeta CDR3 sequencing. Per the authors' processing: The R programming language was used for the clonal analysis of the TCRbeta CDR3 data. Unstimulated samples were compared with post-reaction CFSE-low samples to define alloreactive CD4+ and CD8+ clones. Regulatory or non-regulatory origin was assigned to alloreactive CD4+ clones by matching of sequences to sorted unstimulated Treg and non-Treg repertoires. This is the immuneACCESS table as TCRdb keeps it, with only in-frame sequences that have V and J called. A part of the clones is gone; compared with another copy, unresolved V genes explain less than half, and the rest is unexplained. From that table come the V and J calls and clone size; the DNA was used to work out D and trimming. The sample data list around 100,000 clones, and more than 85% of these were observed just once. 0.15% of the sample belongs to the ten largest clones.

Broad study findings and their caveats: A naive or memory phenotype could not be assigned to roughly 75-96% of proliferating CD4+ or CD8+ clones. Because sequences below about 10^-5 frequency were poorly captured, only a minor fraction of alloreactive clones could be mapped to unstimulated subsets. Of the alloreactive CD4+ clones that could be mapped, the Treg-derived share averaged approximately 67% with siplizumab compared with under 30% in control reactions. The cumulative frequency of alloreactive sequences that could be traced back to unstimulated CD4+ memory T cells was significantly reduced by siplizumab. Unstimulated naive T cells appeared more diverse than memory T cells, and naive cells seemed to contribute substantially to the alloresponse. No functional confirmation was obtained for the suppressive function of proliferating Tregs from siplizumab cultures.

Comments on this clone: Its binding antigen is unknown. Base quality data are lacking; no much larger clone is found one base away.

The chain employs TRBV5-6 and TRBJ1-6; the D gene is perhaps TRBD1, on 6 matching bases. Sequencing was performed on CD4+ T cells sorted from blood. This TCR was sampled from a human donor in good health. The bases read TGTGCCAGCAGGGACAGAAATAATTCACCCCTCCACTTT. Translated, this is CASRDRNNSPLHF.